The T cell receptor (beta chain) under discussion was sequenced for a study of OX40 agonist ivuxolimab in advanced cancers. For the study at large: Of the participants, approximately 40% had some prior anti-PD-1, anti-PD-L1 or anti-CTLA-4 therapy, which was allowed.

CDR1 and CDR2 from the germline V gene are SGHNT and YENEEA. This CDR3 has 15 residues. V lost 5 bases and J lost 6; bases outside the gene matches: 11. Blood draws occurred at baseline, cycle 4 day 1, and cycle 7 day 1. Only in-frame clones appear in the TCRdb table, and some are missing; sequencing was by immunoSEQ multiplex PCR. The sample holds about 73,000 clones, over 80% seen once. Sequencing was performed on CD4+ or CD8+ T cells sorted from blood, taken in a trial of the OX40 agonist ivuxolimab. This sequence joins TRBV11-3 and TRBJ2-3; 7 bases line up with TRBD2. The sequence was collected from an adult with an advanced solid tumor such as melanoma, head and neck, liver or kidney cancer. The CDR3 DNA is TGTGCCAGCAGCAAGGGAGGGGTAGGGGCGGATACGCAGTATTTT. Translated: CASSKGGVGADTQYF.